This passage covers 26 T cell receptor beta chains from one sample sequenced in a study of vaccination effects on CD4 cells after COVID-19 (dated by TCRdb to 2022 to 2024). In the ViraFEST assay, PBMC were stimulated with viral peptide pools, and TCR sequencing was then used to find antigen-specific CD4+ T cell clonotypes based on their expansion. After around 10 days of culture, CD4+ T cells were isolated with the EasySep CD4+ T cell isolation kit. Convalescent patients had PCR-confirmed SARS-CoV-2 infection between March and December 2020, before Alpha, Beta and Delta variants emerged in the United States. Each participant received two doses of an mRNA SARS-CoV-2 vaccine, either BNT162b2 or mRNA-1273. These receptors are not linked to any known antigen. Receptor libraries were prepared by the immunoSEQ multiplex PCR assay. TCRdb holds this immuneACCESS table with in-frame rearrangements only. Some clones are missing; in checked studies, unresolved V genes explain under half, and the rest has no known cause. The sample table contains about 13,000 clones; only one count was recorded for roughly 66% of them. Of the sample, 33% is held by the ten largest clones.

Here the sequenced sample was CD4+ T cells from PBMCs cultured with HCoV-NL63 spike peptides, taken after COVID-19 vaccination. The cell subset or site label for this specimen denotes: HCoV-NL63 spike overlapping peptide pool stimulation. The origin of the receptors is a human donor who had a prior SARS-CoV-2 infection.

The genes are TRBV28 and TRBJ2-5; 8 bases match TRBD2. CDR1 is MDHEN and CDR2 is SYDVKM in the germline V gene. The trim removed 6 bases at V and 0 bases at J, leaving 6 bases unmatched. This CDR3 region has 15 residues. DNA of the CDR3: TGTGCCAGCAGCCCGAGCGGGAGATACCAAGAGACCCAGTACTTC. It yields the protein CASSPSGRYQETQYF. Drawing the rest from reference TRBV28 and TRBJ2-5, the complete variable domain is DVKVTQSSRYLVKRTGEKVFLECVQDMDHENMFWYRQDPGLGLRLIYFSYDVKMKEKGDIPEGYSVSREKKERFSLILESASTNQTSMYLCASSPSGRYQETQYFGPGTRLLVL.

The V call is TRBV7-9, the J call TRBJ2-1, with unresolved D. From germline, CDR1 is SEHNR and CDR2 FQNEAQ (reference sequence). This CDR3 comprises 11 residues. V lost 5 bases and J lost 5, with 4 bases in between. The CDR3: CASSPDNEQFF. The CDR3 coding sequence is TGTGCCAGCAGCCCGGACAATGAGCAGTTCTTC.

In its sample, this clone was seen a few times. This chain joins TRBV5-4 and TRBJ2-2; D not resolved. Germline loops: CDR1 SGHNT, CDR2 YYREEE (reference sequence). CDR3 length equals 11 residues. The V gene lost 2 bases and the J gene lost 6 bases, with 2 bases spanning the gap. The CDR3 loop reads CASSLAGELFF. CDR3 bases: TGTGCCAGCAGCTTAGCCGGGGAGCTGTTTTTT. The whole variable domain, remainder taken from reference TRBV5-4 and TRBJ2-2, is ETGVTQSPTHLIKTRGQQVTLRCSSQSGHNTVSWYQQALGQGPQFIFQYYREEENGRGNFPPRFSGLQFPNYSSELNVNALELDDSALYLCASSLAGELFFGEGSRLTVL.

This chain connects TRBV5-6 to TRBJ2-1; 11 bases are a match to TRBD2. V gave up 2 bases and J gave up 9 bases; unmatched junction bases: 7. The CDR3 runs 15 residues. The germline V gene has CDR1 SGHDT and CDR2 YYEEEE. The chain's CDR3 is CASSFLAGGRGEQFF. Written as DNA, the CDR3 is TGTGCCAGCAGCTTCCTAGCGGGGGGTCGGGGTGAGCAGTTCTTC.

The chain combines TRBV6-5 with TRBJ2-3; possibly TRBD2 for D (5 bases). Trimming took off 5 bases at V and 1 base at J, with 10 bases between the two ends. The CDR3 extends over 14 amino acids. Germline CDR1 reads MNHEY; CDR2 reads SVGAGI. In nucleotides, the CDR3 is TGTGCCAGCAGTCTTAAGAGGGGCACAGATACGCAGTATTTT. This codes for CASSLKRGTDTQYF.

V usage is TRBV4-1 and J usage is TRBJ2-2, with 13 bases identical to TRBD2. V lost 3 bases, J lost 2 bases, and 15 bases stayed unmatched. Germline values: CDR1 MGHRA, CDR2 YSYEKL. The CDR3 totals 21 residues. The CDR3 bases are TGCGCCAGCAGCCACCGGGGGGTAAAGACTAGCGGGGGGACAAACACCGGGGAGCTGTTTTTT. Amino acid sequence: CASSHRGVKTSGGTNTGELFF.

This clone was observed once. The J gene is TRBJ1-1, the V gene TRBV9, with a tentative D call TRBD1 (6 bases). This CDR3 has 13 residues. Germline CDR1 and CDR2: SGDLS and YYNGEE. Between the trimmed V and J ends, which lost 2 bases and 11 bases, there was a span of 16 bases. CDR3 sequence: CASSVDSFQGAFF. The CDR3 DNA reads TGTGCCAGCAGCGTTGACAGCTTCCAGGGGGCTTTCTTT.

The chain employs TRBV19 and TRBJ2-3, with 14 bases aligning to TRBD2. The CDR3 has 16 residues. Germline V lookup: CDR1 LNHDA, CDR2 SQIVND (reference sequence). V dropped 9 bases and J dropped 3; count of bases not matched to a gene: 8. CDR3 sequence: CASSNGLAGGTDTQYF. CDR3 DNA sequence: TGTGCCAGCAGCAACGGACTAGCGGGGGGTACAGATACGCAGTATTTT.

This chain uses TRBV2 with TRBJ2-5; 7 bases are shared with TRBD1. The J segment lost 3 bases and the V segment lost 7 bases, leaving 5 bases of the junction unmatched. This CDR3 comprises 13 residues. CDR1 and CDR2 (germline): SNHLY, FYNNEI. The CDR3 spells CASILDREETQYF. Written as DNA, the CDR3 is TGTGCCAGCATCCTAGACAGGGAAGAGACCCAGTACTTC. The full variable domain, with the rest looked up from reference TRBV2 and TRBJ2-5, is EPEVTQTPSHQVTQMGQEVILRCVPISNHLYFYWYRQILGQKVEFLVSFYNNEISEKSEIFDDQFSVERPDGSNFTLKIRSTKLEDSAMYFCASILDREETQYFGPGTRLLVL.

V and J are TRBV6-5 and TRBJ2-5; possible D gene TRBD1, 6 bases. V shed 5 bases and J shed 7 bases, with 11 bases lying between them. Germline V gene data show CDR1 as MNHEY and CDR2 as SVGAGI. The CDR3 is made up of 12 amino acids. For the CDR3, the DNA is TGTGCCAGCAGTATGACAGGACTGACCCAGTACTTC. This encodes CASSMTGLTQYF.

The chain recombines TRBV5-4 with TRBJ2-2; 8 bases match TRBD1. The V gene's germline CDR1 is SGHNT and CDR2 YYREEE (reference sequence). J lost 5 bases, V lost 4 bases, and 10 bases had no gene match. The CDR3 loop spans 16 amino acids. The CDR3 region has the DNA TGTGCCAGCAGCCCGAAGGACAGGGCGGAAACCGGGGAGCTGTTTTTT. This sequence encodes CASSPKDRAETGELFF.

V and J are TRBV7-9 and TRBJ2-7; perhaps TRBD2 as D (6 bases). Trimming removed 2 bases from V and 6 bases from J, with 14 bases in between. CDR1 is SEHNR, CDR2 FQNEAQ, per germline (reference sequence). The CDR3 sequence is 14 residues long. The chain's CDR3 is CASSLIGTASEQYF. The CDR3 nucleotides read TGTGCCAGCAGCTTAATTGGGACTGCTAGCGAGCAGTACTTC.

This CDR3 reads CASNRDENYGYTF. The CDR3 coding sequence is TGTGCCAGCAATAGGGACGAAAACTATGGCTACACCTTC. The genes are TRBV5-6 and TRBJ1-2, with a possible D match to TRBD1 (5 bases). The length of the CDR3 is 13 residues. The germline V gene has CDR1 SGHDT and CDR2 YYEEEE. V lost 6 bases and J lost 2, with 11 bases in between. The variable domain in full, with the rest retrieved from reference TRBV5-6 and TRBJ1-2, is DAGVTQSPTHLIKTRGQQVTLRCSPKSGHDTVSWYQQALGQGPQFIFQYYEEEERQRGNFPDRFSGHQFPNYSSELNVNALLLGDSALYLCASNRDENYGYTFGSGTRLTVV.

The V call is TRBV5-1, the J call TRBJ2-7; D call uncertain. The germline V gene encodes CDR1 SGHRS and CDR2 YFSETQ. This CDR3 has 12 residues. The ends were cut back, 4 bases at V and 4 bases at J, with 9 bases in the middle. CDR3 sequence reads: CASSSSGYEQYF. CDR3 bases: TGCGCCAGCAGCAGTTCAGGTTACGAGCAGTACTTC.

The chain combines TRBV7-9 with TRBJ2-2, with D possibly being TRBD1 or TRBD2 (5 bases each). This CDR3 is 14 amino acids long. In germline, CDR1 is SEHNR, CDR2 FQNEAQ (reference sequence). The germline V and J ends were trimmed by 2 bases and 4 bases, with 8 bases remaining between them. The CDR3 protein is CASSLSGTTGELFF. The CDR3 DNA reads TGTGCCAGCAGCTTATCAGGGACCACCGGGGAGCTGTTTTTT.

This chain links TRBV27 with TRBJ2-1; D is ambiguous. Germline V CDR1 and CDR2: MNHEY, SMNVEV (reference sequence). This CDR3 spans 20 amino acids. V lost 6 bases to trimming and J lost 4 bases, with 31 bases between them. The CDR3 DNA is TGTGCCAGCAGCCCCCTCCCTTTGTGGTGGGCTAATGAGTCTTACAATGAGCAGTTCTTC. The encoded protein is CASSPLPLWWANESYNEQFF.

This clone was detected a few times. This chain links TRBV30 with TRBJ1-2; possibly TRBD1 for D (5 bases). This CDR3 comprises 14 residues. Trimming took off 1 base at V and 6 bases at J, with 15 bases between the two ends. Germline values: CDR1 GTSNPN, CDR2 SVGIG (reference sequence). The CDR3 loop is CAWSEPGRQNGYTF. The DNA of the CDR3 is TGTGCCTGGAGTGAACCGGGACGGCAGAATGGCTACACCTTC. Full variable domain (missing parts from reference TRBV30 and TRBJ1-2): SQTIHQWPATLVQPVGSPLSLECTVEGTSNPNLYWYRQAAGRGLQLLFYSVGIGQISSEVPQNLSASRPQDRQFILSSKKLLLSDSGFYLCAWSEPGRQNGYTFGSGTRLTVV.

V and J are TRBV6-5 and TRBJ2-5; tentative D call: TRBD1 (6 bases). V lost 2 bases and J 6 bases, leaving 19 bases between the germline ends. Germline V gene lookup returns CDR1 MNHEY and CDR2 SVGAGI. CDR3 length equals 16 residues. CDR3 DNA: TGTGCCAGCAGTTACCAGGTCAGGGGCCAATACCAGACCCAGTACTTC. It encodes CASSYQVRGQYQTQYF.

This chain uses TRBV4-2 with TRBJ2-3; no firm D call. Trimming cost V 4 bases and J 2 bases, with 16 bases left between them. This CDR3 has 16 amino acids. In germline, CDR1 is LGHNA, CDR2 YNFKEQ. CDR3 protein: CASSLNYGPATDTQYF. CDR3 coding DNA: TGTGCCAGCAGCCTCAACTATGGGCCCGCCACAGATACGCAGTATTTT.

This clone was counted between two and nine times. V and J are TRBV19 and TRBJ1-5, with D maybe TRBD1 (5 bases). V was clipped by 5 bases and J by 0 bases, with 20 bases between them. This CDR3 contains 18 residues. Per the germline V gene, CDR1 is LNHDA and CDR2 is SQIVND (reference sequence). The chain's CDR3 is CASSLPRGGFYSNQPQHF. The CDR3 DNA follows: TGTGCCAGTAGTCTCCCACGTGGGGGGTTCTATAGCAATCAGCCCCAGCATTTT.

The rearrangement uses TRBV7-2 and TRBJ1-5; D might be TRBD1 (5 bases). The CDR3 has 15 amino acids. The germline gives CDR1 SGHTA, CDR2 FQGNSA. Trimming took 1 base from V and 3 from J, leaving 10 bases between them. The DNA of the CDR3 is TGTGCCAGCAGCTTAGGGTCCGGACACAATCAGCCCCAGCATTTT. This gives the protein CASSLGSGHNQPQHF.

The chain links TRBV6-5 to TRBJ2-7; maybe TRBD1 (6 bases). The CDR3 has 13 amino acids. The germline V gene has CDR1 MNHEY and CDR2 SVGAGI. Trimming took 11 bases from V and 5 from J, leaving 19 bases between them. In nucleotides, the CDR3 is TGTGCCTCCAGACAGGCCCTGCAGGACGAGCAGTACTTC. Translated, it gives CASRQALQDEQYF.

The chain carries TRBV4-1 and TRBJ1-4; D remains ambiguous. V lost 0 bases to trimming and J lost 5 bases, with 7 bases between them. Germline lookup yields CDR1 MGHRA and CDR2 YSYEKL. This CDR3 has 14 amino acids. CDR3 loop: CASSQDSVNEKLFF. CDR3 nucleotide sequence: TGCGCCAGCAGCCAAGATTCAGTAAATGAAAAACTGTTTTTT.

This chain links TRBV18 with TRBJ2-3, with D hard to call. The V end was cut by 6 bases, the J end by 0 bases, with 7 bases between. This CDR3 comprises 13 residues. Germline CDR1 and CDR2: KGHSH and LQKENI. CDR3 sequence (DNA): TGTGCCAGCTCGGATTCTAGCACAGATACGCAGTATTTT. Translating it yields CASSDSSTDTQYF.

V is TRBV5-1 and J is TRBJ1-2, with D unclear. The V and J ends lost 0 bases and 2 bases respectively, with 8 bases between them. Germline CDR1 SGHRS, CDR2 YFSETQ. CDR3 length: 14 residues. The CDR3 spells CASSLAPQNYGYTF. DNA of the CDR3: TGCGCCAGCAGCTTGGCTCCCCAAAACTATGGCTACACCTTC.

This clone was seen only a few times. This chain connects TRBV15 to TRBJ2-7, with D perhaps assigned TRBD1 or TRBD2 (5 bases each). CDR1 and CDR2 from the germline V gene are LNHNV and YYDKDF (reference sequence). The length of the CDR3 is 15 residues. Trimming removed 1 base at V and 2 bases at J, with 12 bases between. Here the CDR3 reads CATSRGGTQAYEQYF. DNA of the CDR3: TGTGCCACCAGCAGAGGGGGGACGCAGGCCTACGAGCAGTACTTC.